This T cell receptor beta chain is drawn from a study of Ad26.COV2.S vaccination and SARS-CoV-2 variants. Concerning this clone: Its antigen is currently unknown.

Study-wide results and caveats: Non-spike TCR breadth was similar in vaccine and placebo recipients.

The data were produced by immunoSEQ multiplex PCR, yet TCRdb's version contains in-frame clones alone and is incomplete. Of about 350,000 clones in the sample, about 91% were seen once. The clonotype comes from a human donor who had recovered from COVID-19. This specimen was peripheral blood, taken after recovery from COVID-19.

CDR3 coding DNA: TGTGCCAGCAGTTCAGGACAGAACACTGAAGCTTTCTTT. Translated, it gives CASSSGQNTEAFF. The rearrangement uses TRBV12-3 or TRBV12-4 and TRBJ1-1, with a possible D match to TRBD1 (5 bases). There are 13 residues in the CDR3. V lost 4 bases, J lost 1 base, and 7 bases lay in between.